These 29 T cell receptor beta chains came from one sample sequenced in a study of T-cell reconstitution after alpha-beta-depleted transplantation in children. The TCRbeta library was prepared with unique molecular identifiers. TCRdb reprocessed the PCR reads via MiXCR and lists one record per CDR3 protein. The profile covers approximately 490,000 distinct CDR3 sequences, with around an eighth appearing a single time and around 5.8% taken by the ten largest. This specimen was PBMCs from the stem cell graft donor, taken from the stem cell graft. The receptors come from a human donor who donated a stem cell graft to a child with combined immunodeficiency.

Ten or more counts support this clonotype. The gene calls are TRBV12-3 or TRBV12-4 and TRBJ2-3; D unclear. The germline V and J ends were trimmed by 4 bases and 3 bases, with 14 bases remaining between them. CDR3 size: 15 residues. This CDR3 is CASSSIKLWTDTQYF. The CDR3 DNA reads TGTGCCAGCAGTTCGATAAAACTCTGGACAGATACGCAGTATTTT.

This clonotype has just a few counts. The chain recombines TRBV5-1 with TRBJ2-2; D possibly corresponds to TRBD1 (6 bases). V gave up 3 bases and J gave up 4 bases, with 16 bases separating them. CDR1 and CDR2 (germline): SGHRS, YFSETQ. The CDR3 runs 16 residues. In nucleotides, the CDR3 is TGCGCCAGCAGCTCTCTCAGGGTAGGGGGCACCGGGGAGCTGTTTTTT. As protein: CASSSLRVGGTGELFF.

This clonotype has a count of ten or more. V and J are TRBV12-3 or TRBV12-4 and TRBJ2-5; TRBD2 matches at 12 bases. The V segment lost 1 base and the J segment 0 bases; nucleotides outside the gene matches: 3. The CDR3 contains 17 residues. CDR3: CASSLGLAGEYQETQYF. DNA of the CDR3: TGTGCCAGCAGTTTAGGACTAGCGGGAGAGTACCAAGAGACCCAGTACTTC.

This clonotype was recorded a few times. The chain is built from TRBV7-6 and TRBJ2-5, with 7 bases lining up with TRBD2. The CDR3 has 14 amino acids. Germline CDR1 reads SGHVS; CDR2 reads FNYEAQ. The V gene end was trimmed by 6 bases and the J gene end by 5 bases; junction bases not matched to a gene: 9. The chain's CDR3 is CASRAEAGSETQYF. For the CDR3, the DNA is TGTGCCAGCAGAGCCGAAGCGGGATCCGAGACCCAGTACTTC.

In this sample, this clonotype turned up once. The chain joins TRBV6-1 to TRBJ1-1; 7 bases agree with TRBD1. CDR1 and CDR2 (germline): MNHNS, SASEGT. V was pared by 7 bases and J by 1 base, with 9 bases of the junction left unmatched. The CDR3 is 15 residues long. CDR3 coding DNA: TGTGCCAGCATCTCACCGACAGGGACGAACACTGAAGCTTTCTTT. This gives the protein CASISPTGTNTEAFF.

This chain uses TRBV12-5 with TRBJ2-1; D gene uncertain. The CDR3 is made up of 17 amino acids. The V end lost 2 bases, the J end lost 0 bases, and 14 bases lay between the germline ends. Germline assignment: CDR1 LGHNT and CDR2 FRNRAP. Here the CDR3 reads CASGLILPTSSYNEQFF. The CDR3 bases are TGTGCTAGTGGTTTGATACTCCCTACGAGCTCCTACAATGAGCAGTTCTTC. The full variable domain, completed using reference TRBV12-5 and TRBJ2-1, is DARVTQTPRHKVTEMGQEVTMRCQPILGHNTVFWYRQTMMQGLELLAYFRNRAPLDDSGMPKDRFSAEMPDATLATLKIQPSEPRDSAVYFCASGLILPTSSYNEQFFGPGTRLTVL.

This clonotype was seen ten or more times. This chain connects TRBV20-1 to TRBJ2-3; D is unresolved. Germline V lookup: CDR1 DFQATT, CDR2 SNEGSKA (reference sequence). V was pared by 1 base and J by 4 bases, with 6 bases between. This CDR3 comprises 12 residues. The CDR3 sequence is CSARARSDTQYF. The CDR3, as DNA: TGCAGTGCTAGAGCTAGGTCAGATACGCAGTATTTT.

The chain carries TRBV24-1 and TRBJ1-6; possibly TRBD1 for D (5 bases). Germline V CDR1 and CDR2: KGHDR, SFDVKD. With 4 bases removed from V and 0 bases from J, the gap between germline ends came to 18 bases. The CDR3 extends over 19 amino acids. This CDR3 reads CATSETGPLPSSYNSPLHF. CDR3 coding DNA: TGTGCCACCAGTGAAACGGGACCTTTGCCAAGCTCCTATAATTCACCCCTCCACTTT.

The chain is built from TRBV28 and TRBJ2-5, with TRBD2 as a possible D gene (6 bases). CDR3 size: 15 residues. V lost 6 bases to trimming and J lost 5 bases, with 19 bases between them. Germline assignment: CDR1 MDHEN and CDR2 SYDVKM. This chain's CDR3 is CASSQPRGMVETQYF. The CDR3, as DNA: TGTGCCAGCAGCCAACCGCGGGGCATGGTGGAGACCCAGTACTTC.

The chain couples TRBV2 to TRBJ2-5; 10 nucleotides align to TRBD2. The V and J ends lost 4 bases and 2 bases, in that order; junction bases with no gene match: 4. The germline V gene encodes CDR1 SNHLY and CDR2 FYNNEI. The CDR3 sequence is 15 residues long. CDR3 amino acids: CASSVTSGVQETQYF. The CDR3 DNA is TGTGCCAGCAGTGTAACTAGCGGGGTTCAAGAGACCCAGTACTTC.

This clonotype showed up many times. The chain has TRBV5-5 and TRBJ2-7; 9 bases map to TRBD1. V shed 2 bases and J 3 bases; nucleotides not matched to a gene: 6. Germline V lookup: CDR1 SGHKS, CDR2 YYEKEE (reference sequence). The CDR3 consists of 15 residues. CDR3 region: CASSLETGGNYEQYF. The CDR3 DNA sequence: TGTGCCAGCAGCTTAGAGACAGGGGGAAACTACGAGCAGTACTTC.

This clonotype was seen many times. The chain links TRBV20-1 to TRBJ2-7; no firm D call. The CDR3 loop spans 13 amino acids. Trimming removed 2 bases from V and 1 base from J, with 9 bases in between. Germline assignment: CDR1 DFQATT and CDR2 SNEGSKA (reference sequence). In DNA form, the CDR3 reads TGCAGTGCTAGACAGGACGGATCCTACGAGCAGTACTTC. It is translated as CSARQDGSYEQYF.

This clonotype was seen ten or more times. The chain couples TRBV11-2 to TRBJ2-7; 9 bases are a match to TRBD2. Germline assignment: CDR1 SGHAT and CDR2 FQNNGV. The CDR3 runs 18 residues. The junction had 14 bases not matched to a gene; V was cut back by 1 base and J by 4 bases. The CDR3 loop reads CASSLGRQRLAGPYEQYF. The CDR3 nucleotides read TGTGCCAGCAGCTTAGGCCGGCAGAGGCTAGCGGGACCATACGAGCAGTACTTC.

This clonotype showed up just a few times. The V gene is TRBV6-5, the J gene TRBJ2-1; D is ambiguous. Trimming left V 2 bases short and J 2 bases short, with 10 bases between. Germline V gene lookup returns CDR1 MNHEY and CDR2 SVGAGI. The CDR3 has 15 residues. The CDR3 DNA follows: TGTGCCAGCAGTTACGAGGCAGACGCCTACAATGAGCAGTTCTTC. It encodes CASSYEADAYNEQFF.

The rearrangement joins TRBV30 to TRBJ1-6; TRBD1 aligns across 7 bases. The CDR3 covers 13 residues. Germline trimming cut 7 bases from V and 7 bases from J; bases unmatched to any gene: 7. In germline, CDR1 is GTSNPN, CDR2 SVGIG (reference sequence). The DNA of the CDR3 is TGTGCCTTCATTCGGACAGGCAATTCACCCCTCCACTTT. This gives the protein CAFIRTGNSPLHF.

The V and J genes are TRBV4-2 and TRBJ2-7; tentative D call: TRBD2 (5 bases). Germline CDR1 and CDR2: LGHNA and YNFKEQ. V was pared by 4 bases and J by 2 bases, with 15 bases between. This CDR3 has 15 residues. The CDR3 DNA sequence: TGTGCCAGCAGCCCCGCGATCGCGCGGGCCTACGAGCAGTACTTC. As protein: CASSPAIARAYEQYF.

The CDR3 DNA reads as TGTGCCAGCAGATCTACCCGGGAGGGGGTCCAAGAGACCCAGTACTTC. It yields the protein CASRSTREGVQETQYF. The rearrangement links TRBV7-9 to TRBJ2-5; 8 nucleotides match TRBD2. This CDR3 comprises 16 residues. Germline V gene sequence: CDR1 SEHNR, CDR2 FQNEAQ (reference sequence). Trimming at V came to 6 bases and at J to 1 base, leaving 10 bases not matched to a gene.

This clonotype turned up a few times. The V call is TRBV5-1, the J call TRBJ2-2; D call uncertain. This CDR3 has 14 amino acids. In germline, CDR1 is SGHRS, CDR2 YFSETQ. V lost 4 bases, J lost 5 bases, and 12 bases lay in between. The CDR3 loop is CASSIDPGTGELFF. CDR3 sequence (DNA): TGCGCCAGCAGCATAGATCCAGGAACCGGGGAGCTGTTTTTT.

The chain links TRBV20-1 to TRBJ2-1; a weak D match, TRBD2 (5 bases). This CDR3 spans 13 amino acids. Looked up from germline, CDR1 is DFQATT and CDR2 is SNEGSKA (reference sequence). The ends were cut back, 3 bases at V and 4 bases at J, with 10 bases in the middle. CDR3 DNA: TGCAGTGCTAGCGGGATTCGATACAATGAGCAGTTCTTC. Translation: CSASGIRYNEQFF.

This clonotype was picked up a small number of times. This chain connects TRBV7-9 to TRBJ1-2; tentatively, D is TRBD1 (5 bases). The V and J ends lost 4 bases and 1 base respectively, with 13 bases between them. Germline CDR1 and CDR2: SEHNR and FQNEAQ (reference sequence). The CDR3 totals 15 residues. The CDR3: CASSSSGTDNYGYTF. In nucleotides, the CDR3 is TGTGCCAGCAGCTCATCCGGGACGGATAACTATGGCTACACCTTC.

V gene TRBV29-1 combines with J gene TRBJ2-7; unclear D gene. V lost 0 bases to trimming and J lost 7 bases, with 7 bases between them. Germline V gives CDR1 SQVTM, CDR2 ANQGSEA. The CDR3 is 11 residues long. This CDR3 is CSVEEGWEQYF. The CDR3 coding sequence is TGCAGCGTTGAAGAAGGGTGGGAGCAGTACTTC.

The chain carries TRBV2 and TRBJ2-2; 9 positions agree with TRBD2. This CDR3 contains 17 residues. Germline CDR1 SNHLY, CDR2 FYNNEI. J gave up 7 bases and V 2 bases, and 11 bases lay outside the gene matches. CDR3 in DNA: TGTGCCAGCAGTGAAACCCTAGCGGGACTTAGGAACGGGGAGCTGTTTTTT. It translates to CASSETLAGLRNGELFF.

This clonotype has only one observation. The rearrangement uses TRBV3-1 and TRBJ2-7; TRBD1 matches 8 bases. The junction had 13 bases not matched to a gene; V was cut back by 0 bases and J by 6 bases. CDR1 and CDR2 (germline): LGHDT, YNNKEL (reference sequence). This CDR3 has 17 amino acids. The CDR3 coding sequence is TGTGCCAGCAGCCAAGAAGCCGGGACAGGCAGCCGTGGCGAGCAGTACTTC. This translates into CASSQEAGTGSRGEQYF.

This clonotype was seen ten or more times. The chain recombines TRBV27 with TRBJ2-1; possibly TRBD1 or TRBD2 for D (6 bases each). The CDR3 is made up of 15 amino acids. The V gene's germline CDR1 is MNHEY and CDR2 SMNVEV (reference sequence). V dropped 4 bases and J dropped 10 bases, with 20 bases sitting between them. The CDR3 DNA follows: TGTGCCAGCAGTTCTTTTAGGGGGGTGGGGGAGGAGCAGTTCTTC. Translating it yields CASSSFRGVGEEQFF.

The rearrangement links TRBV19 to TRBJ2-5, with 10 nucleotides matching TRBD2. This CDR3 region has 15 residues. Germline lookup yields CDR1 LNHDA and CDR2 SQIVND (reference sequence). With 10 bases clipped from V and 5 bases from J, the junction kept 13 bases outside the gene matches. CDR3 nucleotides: TGTGCCATCAGCCCAGCGGGAGGGCCGCGGGAGACCCAGTACTTC. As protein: CAISPAGGPRETQYF.

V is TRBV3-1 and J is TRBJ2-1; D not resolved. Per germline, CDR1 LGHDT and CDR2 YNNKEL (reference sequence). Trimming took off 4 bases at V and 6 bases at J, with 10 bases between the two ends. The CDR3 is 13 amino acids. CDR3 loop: CASSLRLLNEQFF. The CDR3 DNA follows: TGTGCCAGCAGCCTCCGACTCCTCAATGAGCAGTTCTTC.

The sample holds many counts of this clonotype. Written as DNA, the CDR3 is TGTGCCAGCAGCCAAGGTTTGGGGGACCAAGAGACCCAGTACTTC. Its protein product is CASSQGLGDQETQYF. This sequence joins TRBV4-2 and TRBJ2-5, with D tentatively TRBD1 or TRBD2 (5 bases each). With 1 base removed from V and 0 bases from J, the gap between germline ends came to 9 bases. The CDR3 has 15 amino acids. The germline gives CDR1 LGHNA, CDR2 YNFKEQ.

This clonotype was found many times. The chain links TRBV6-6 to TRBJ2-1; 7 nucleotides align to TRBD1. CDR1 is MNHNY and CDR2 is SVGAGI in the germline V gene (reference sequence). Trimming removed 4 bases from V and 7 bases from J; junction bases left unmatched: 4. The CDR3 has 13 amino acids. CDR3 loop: CASSSFRGNEQFF. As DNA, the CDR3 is TGTGCCAGCAGTTCCTTCAGGGGGAATGAGCAGTTCTTC.

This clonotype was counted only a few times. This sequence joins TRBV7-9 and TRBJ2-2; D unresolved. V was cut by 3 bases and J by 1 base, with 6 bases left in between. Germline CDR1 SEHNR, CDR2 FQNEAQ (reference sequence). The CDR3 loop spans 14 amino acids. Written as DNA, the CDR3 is TGTGCCAGCAGCTTCCGGGTGAACACCGGGGAGCTGTTTTTT. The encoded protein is CASSFRVNTGELFF.